This T cell receptor beta chain was identified during a study of T cells in Graves' hyperthyroidism and ophthalmopathy. Amplified TCR beta CDR3 regions came from RNA transcripts. In the first-round RT-PCR of the TCR CDR3, the HTBI primer set was used. TCRdb reprocessed the multiplex PCR reads with MiXCR, giving one entry per CDR3 protein. The sample has about 100,000 distinct CDR3 sequences, 15% to 20% seen once. Exclusion criteria comprised uncontrolled infection, other autoimmune disease, pregnancy or lactation. This clonotype came up a few times. As yet, its antigen is unknown. Whole-study findings and limits: The model identified upcoming ophthalmopathy a median approximately six months ahead of onset.

From germline, CDR1 is SGHDN and CDR2 FVKESK. The CDR3 spans 15 residues. V lost 5 bases to trimming and J lost 6 bases; unmatched junction nucleotides: 11. V and J are TRBV14 and TRBJ2-3, with 7 bases aligning to TRBD2. The sequence derives from a woman between 50 and 59 years old with Graves' hyperthyroidism. The sequencing sample was made of blood. The CDR3 bases are TGTGCCAGCAGCGAAGCGTGGACTAGTCGGGATACGCAGTATTTT. As protein: CASSEAWTSRDTQYF.